The 5 T cell receptor beta chains reported below all come from one sample, sequenced in a study of cytomegalovirus exposure and HLA in healthy donors (dated by TCRdb to 2016 to 2017). Library generation was performed with the immunoSEQ multiplex PCR assay. The multiplex PCR relied on a mix of 60 forward primers for TCR Vbeta segments and 13 reverse primers for TCR Jbeta segments. What TCRdb holds here is the immuneACCESS table cut down to in-frame rearrangements. Part of the clones is not present; checked against another copy, under half of the missing clones reflect an unresolved V gene, and the others are unexplained. A total of around 100,000 clones appear in this sample, around 80% of them only once. Less than 8% of the sample is taken by the ten largest. Material for sequencing was PBMCs. The source of these receptors is a man aged 30 to 39 in good health and CMV-seronegative.

The V call is TRBV5-1, the J call TRBJ1-1; TRBD1 matches 10 bases. Germline V CDR1 and CDR2: SGHRS, YFSETQ. The J segment lost 4 bases and the V segment lost 3 bases, leaving 3 bases of the junction unmatched. The CDR3 is made up of 14 amino acids. CDR3 DNA sequence: TGCGCCAGCAGCTCGACAGGGGGCGTCACTGAAGCTTTCTTT. It encodes CASSSTGGVTEAFF.

This clone was seen a handful of times. The chain employs TRBV7-8 and TRBJ2-7, with D unclear. Germline V lookup: CDR1 SGHVS, CDR2 FQNEAQ. The CDR3 totals 15 residues. V shed 2 bases and J shed 2 bases, with 13 bases lying between them. Here the CDR3 reads CASSLYRDWTYEQYF. Here the CDR3 DNA reads TGTGCCAGCAGCTTATACCGCGACTGGACCTACGAGCAGTACTTC.

The V gene is TRBV2, the J gene TRBJ2-1; the D gene is possibly TRBD2 (7 bases). Trimming left V 2 bases short and J 4 bases short, with 12 bases between. The CDR3 is 15 amino acids. Germline CDR1 and CDR2: SNHLY and FYNNEI. CDR3 sequence: CASSELGGTYNEQFF. The CDR3, as DNA: TGTGCCAGCAGTGAACTCGGGGGGACATACAATGAGCAGTTCTTC. The complete variable domain, with remaining parts taken from reference TRBV2 and TRBJ2-1, reads EPEVTQTPSHQVTQMGQEVILRCVPISNHLYFYWYRQILGQKVEFLVSFYNNEISEKSEIFDDQFSVERPDGSNFTLKIRSTKLEDSAMYFCASSELGGTYNEQFFGPGTRLTVL.

J is TRBJ2-7 and V is TRBV5-1; 8 nucleotides align to TRBD2. V lost 2 bases, J lost 5 bases, and 6 bases stayed unmatched. The CDR3 spans 14 residues. The V gene's germline CDR1 is SGHRS and CDR2 YFSETQ. The chain's CDR3 is CASSLTGGPNEQYF. The CDR3 nucleotides read TGCGCCAGCAGCTTAACGGGAGGGCCTAACGAGCAGTACTTC.

This rearrangement joins TRBV27 to TRBJ2-2; tentative D call: TRBD1 (7 bases). There are 15 residues in the CDR3. Looked up from germline, CDR1 is MNHEY and CDR2 is SMNVEV (reference sequence). With 8 bases removed from V and 9 bases from J, the gap between germline ends came to 22 bases. The CDR3 nucleotides read TGTGCCAGCGCCCTACGCGGGCAGGGGGGACGGGAGCTGTTTTTT. Its protein product is CASALRGQGGRELFF.